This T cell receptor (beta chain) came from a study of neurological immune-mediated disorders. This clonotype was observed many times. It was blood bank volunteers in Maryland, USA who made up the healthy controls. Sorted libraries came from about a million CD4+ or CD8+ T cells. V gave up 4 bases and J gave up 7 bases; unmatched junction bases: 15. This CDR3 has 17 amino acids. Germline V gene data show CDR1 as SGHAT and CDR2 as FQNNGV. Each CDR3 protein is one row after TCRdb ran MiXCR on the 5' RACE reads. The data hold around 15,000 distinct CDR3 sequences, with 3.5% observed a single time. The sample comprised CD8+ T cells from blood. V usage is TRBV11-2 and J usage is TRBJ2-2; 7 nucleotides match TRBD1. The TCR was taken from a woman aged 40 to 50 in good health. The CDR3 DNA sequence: TGTGCCAGCAGCTCGAACGAGAACAGGGGAAGGATCGGGGAGCTGTTTTTT. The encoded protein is CASSSNENRGRIGELFF.